This passage covers 3 T cell receptor beta chains from one sample sequenced in a study of TIL therapy for anti-PD-1-resistant metastatic lung cancer. The immunoSEQ assay was v3. TCRdb's table, derived via immunoSEQ multiplex PCR, lists solely in-frame clones and lacks some. Here the sample spans 35,000 to 55,000 clones, 79% being singletons. Time point meaning: pre-treatment sample, taken before nivolumab and TIL therapy. The sample was blood, taken at baseline. The receptors were gathered from a man in his 70s with non-small cell lung cancer.

V gene TRBV11-2 combines with J gene TRBJ2-7, with 9 bases matching TRBD1. Germline V gene sequence: CDR1 SGHAT, CDR2 FQNNGV. The V segment lost 0 bases and the J segment 7 bases; nucleotides outside the gene matches: 13. This CDR3 contains 17 residues. CDR3 bases: TGTGCCAGCAGCTTAGATCCGGGTGGGACAGGGAAACAAGAGCAGTACTTC. Translating gives CASSLDPGGTGKQEQYF.

This sequence joins TRBV11-3 and TRBJ2-2; D unresolved. This CDR3 is built from 14 residues. CDR1 SGHNT and CDR2 YENEEA come from the germline V gene. Trimming removed 1 base at V and 5 bases at J, with 8 bases between. CDR3 in DNA: TGTGCCAGCAGCTTAGTCCAAGGGACCGGGGAGCTGTTTTTT. This gives the protein CASSLVQGTGELFF.

V and J are TRBV2 and TRBJ2-5; 8 bases match TRBD2. The germline V gene encodes CDR1 SNHLY and CDR2 FYNNEI. The CDR3 consists of 15 residues. J lost 4 bases, V lost 4 bases, and 8 bases had no gene match. The CDR3 nucleotides read TGTGCCAGCAGTGTAAGCGGGAGACAAGTAGAGACCCAGTACTTC. The encoded protein is CASSVSGRQVETQYF.